A single sample gave rise to the 20 T cell receptor beta chains below, sequenced in a study of PD-1 blockade in mismatch repair-deficient tumors. The time point: roughly 10-day in vitro stimulation with candidate mutation-associated neoantigen peptide 1. Which antigens these TCRs recognize remains unknown. Assay: immunoSEQ multiplex PCR; the TCRdb copy retains only in-frame clones and omits some. The sample records 8,500 to 10,000 clones, roughly nine tenths being singletons. The source was cells cultured in vitro, collected from a patient treated with pembrolizumab. All receptors come from an adult with mismatch repair-deficient cancer.

Written as DNA, the CDR3 is TGTGCCAGCCGGAGATTGGGATCTGGAAACACCATATATTTT. It encodes CASRRLGSGNTIYF. The chain combines TRBV19 with TRBJ1-3; D is unclear. This CDR3 is 14 amino acids long. V lost 9 bases and J 1 base, leaving 13 bases between the germline ends. Looked up from germline, CDR1 is LNHDA and CDR2 is SQIVND (reference sequence).

The CDR3 region has the DNA TGTGCCAGCAGCTTAGGCGGGCCCGGAAGCAATCAGCCCCAGCATTTT. Protein product: CASSLGGPGSNQPQHF. V usage is TRBV7-9 and J usage is TRBJ1-5; D is unclear. Germline assignment: CDR1 SEHNR and CDR2 FQNEAQ (reference sequence). CDR3 length: 16 amino acids. Trimming shortened V by 1 base and J by 1 base, and 11 bases separated the two germline ends.

CDR3 loop: CASSSSGTGNPEAFF. Here the CDR3 DNA reads TGTGCCAGCAGTTCCTCCGGGACAGGGAATCCTGAAGCTTTCTTT. The rearrangement joins TRBV11-3 to TRBJ1-1; 9 bases are a match to TRBD1. The CDR3 is made up of 15 amino acids. Germline CDR1 is SGHNT and CDR2 is YENEEA. V lost 6 bases to trimming and J lost 6 bases; unmatched junction nucleotides: 11.

The genes are TRBV6-1 and TRBJ2-2; 7 nucleotides line up with TRBD1. Germline V gene lookup returns CDR1 MNHNS and CDR2 SASEGT. This CDR3 has 15 amino acids. V was clipped by 10 bases and J by 5 bases; unmatched bases: 13. CDR3 coding DNA: TGTGCCATCCTACAATGGGCAGGGGGAACCGGGGAGCTGTTTTTT. It yields the protein CAILQWAGGTGELFF.

This chain uses TRBV5-1 with TRBJ1-1; 9 nucleotides match TRBD1. Per the germline V gene, CDR1 is SGHRS and CDR2 is YFSETQ. CDR3 length: 15 amino acids. The V segment lost 4 bases and the J segment 1 base; nucleotides outside the gene matches: 5. In nucleotides, the CDR3 is TGCGCCAGCAGCGGCGCACAGGGGGCGAACACTGAAGCTTTCTTT. It yields the protein CASSGAQGANTEAFF.

This clone was picked up a small number of times. The chain combines TRBV7-2 with TRBJ2-6, with TRBD2 as a possible D gene (6 bases). V lost 3 bases, J lost 0 bases, and 6 bases lay in between. This CDR3 has 15 residues. Per the germline V gene, CDR1 is SGHTA and CDR2 is FQGNSA. CDR3 DNA: TGTGCCAGCAGCTTCGGGGGCTCTGGGGCCAACGTCCTGACTTTC. Amino acid sequence: CASSFGGSGANVLTF.

This chain links TRBV27 with TRBJ2-3, with 9 bases matching TRBD1. In germline, CDR1 is MNHEY, CDR2 SMNVEV (reference sequence). Trimming cost V 0 bases and J 3 bases; bases outside gene matches: 1. The CDR3 sequence is 15 residues long. This CDR3 is CASSLSTGGTDTQYF. The CDR3 nucleotides read TGTGCCAGCAGTTTATCGACAGGGGGAACAGATACGCAGTATTTT.

The gene calls are TRBV14 and TRBJ2-3, with D perhaps TRBD2 (6 bases). The CDR3 runs to 16 residues. Germline assignment: CDR1 SGHDN and CDR2 FVKESK. V dropped 2 bases and J dropped 2 bases, with 14 bases sitting between them. DNA for the CDR3: TGTGCCAGCAGCCAACTAGGGACTCCTCTCACAGATACGCAGTATTTT. It encodes CASSQLGTPLTDTQYF.

This chain connects TRBV27 to TRBJ1-6; 9 positions agree with TRBD1. CDR1 and CDR2 from the germline V gene are MNHEY and SMNVEV (reference sequence). The V segment lost 3 bases and the J segment 8 bases; nucleotides outside the gene matches: 8. This CDR3 has 16 amino acids. CDR3 in DNA: TGTGCCAGCAGTTTCTCTTGGGACAGGGCGGATTCACCCCTCCACTTT. Translation gives CASSFSWDRADSPLHF.

The chain couples TRBV7-3 to TRBJ1-1; no clear D. Germline values: CDR1 SGHTA, CDR2 FQGTGA. CDR3 length: 13 residues. Trimming shortened V by 5 bases and J by 3 bases, and 10 bases separated the two germline ends. CDR3 DNA: TGTGCCAGCAGCGCCGGACGAGACACTGAAGCTTTCTTT. Its protein product is CASSAGRDTEAFF. The whole variable domain, filled in from reference TRBV7-3 and TRBJ1-1, reads GAGVSQTPSNKVTEKGKYVELRCDPISGHTALYWYRQSLGQGPEFLIYFQGTGAADDSGLPNDRFFAVRPEGSVSTLKIQRTERGDSAVYLCASSAGRDTEAFFGQGTRLTVV.

This clone occurred once. This chain joins TRBV19 and TRBJ2-3; D gene ambiguous. This CDR3 comprises 13 residues. The ends were cut back, 5 bases at V and 8 bases at J, with 14 bases in the middle. Germline assignment: CDR1 LNHDA and CDR2 SQIVND (reference sequence). DNA for the CDR3: TGTGCCAGTAGTCTGGCGTTCCCCTCTACGCAGTATTTT. Amino acid sequence: CASSLAFPSTQYF.

In this sample, this clone turned up once. The V and J genes are TRBV15 and TRBJ2-3; D is ambiguous. The CDR3 is made up of 16 amino acids. Germline loops: CDR1 LNHNV, CDR2 YYDKDF (reference sequence). The V gene lost 1 base and the J gene lost 0 bases, with 11 bases spanning the gap. CDR3: CATSRGVTLSTDTQYF. The CDR3 nucleotides are TGTGCCACCAGCAGAGGGGTAACGCTCAGCACAGATACGCAGTATTTT.

V is TRBV10-3 and J is TRBJ2-2; 7 nucleotides match TRBD1. CDR3 size: 15 residues. Germline CDR1 and CDR2: ENHRY and SYGVKD. V shed 7 bases, J shed 2 bases, and the junction held 7 bases outside the gene matches. CDR3: CAINFEGGNTGELFF. The DNA of the CDR3 is TGTGCCATCAACTTTGAAGGGGGCAACACCGGGGAGCTGTTTTTT.

The chain employs TRBV30 and TRBJ1-2; D might be TRBD1 (6 bases). The CDR3 runs 14 residues. Between the trimmed V and J ends, which lost 2 bases and 4 bases, there was a span of 14 bases. Per the germline V gene, CDR1 is GTSNPN and CDR2 is SVGIG (reference sequence). The CDR3 is CAWSTPGGFYGYTF. DNA of the CDR3: TGTGCCTGGAGTACTCCCGGGGGCTTCTATGGCTACACCTTC.

The chain has TRBV5-2 and TRBJ2-7. TRBV5-2 is recorded as a pseudogene. The CDR3 is made up of 12 amino acids. In nucleotides, the CDR3 is TGTGCCAGCAGCCCCCTGGGTGGGGAGCAGTACTTC. It translates to CASSPLGGEQYF.

The chain is built from TRBV21-1 and TRBJ2-5; the table gives TRBD2 as D, unverified against the DNA. TRBV21-1 is a known pseudogene. The CDR3 is made up of 18 amino acids. The CDR3 DNA sequence: TGTGCCAGCAGGCTTAAGGCTCGACTAGCGGGAGTTCGAGAGACCCAGTACTTC. This translates into CASRLKARLAGVRETQYF.

The rearrangement links TRBV10-1 to TRBJ1-2, with D unclear. The CDR3 has 13 residues. Trimming removed 4 bases at V and 2 bases at J, with 8 bases between. Germline loops: CDR1 WNHNN, CDR2 SYGVQD (reference sequence). For the CDR3, the DNA is TGCGCCAGCAGTGCGGCAATCAACTATGGCTACACCTTC. Translation gives CASSAAINYGYTF.

This chain links TRBV6-1 with TRBJ1-4; D perhaps matches TRBD1 (5 bases). The CDR3 consists of 15 residues. Germline CDR1 MNHNS, CDR2 SASEGT. V lost 0 bases and J 7 bases, leaving 12 bases between the germline ends. The chain's CDR3 is CASSEAGVGSEKLFF. The CDR3 DNA reads TGTGCCAGCAGTGAAGCGGGGGTTGGGAGTGAAAAACTGTTTTTT.

This chain connects TRBV6-5 to TRBJ2-2; either TRBD1 or TRBD2 may fit D (6 bases each). The ends were cut back, 6 bases at V and 5 bases at J, with 16 bases in the middle. The CDR3 consists of 15 residues. The germline V gene has CDR1 MNHEY and CDR2 SVGAGI. This CDR3 is CASSPDRRVTGELFF. In DNA form, the CDR3 reads TGTGCCAGCAGCCCCGACAGGAGGGTAACCGGGGAGCTGTTTTTT.

The chain carries TRBV5-1 and TRBJ1-1; D call uncertain. The CDR3 is 13 amino acids. Germline V gene data show CDR1 as SGHRS and CDR2 as YFSETQ. V was cut by 0 bases and J by 3 bases, with 6 bases left in between. CDR3 sequence: CASSLGGDTEAFF. DNA of the CDR3: TGCGCCAGCAGCTTGGGAGGCGACACTGAAGCTTTCTTT.